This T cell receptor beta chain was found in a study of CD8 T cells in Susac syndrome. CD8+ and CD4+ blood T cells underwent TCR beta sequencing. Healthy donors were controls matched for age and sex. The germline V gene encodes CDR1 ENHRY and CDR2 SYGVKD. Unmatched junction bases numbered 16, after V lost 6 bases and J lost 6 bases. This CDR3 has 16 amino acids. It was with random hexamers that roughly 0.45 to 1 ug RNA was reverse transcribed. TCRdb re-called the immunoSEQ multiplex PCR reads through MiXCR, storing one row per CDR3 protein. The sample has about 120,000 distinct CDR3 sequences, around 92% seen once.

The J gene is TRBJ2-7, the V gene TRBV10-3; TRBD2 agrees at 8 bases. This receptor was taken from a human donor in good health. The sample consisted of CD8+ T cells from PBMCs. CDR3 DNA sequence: TGTGCCATCAGCCGGGACCCGGGGCTAGCGGGTGCCGAGCAGTACTTC. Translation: CAISRDPGLAGAEQYF.